Following are 20 T cell receptor beta chains from one sample sequenced in a study of identical twins. MiXCR was run by TCRdb on the 5' RACE reads, yielding one entry per CDR3 protein. The profile shows hundreds of thousands of distinct CDR3 sequences, roughly a tenth of them singletons. Sequencing used memory (CD45RO+) T cells sorted from blood. The receptors shown here come from a woman aged 18-35 years in good health.

The chain employs TRBV2 and TRBJ1-5; 8 bases are a match to TRBD1. J was trimmed by 9 bases and V by 6 bases; bases with no gene match: 4. This CDR3 is 12 amino acids long. The germline V gene has CDR1 SNHLY and CDR2 FYNNEI. The CDR3 sequence is CASRPTGGPQHF. The CDR3 bases are TGTGCCAGCAGACCAACAGGGGGGCCCCAGCATTTT. Complete variable domain (other parts from reference TRBV2 and TRBJ1-5): EPEVTQTPSHQVTQMGQEVILRCVPISNHLYFYWYRQILGQKVEFLVSFYNNEISEKSEIFDDQFSVERPDGSNFTLKIRSTKLEDSAMYFCASRPTGGPQHFGDGTRLSIL.

This clonotype was counted many times. The chain is built from TRBV20-1 and TRBJ1-2, with D tentatively TRBD1 (6 bases). The V gene lost 2 bases and the J gene lost 6 bases, with 19 bases spanning the gap. The CDR3 sequence is 15 residues long. CDR1 DFQATT and CDR2 SNEGSKA come from the germline V gene (reference sequence). The CDR3 DNA reads TGCAGTGCTAGACCTCGGGTACAGGGCCATAATGGCTACACCTTC. The encoded protein is CSARPRVQGHNGYTF.

This clonotype was seen a handful of times. The V gene is TRBV7-3, the J gene TRBJ2-7; 9 bases fit TRBD2. Germline assignment: CDR1 SGHTA and CDR2 FQGTGA. Trimming removed 5 bases from V and 5 bases from J; junction bases left unmatched: 4. The CDR3 has 13 amino acids. The CDR3: CASSPGLANEQYF. The CDR3 DNA is TGTGCCAGCAGCCCGGGACTAGCCAACGAGCAGTACTTC.

This clonotype was observed many times. The gene calls are TRBV9 and TRBJ2-3; 9 nucleotides match TRBD2. V lost 4 bases and J lost 4; bases outside the gene matches: 7. The CDR3 runs to 15 residues. Germline CDR1 SGDLS, CDR2 YYNGEE. In nucleotides, the CDR3 is TGTGCCAGCAGCCCTCAAGCGGGGGGAGCAGATACGCAGTATTTT. Its translation: CASSPQAGGADTQYF.

Regarding this clonotype: Compared with germline, one end of the junction differs, possibly owing to a read error. V is TRBV4-3 and J is TRBJ2-7, with unresolved D. This CDR3 has 17 residues. Germline-derived CDR1 and CDR2 are LGHNA and YSLEER. The DNA of the CDR3 is TGCGTCAGCAGCCAAGGAAGTGGTAGCCGAGGCGAGTACGAGCAGTACTTC. Amino acid sequence: CVSSQGSGSRGEYEQYF.

This clonotype has a count of ten or more. The chain couples TRBV7-9 to TRBJ2-1; 7 bases fit TRBD2. The CDR3 totals 15 residues. CDR1 is SEHNR and CDR2 is FQNEAQ in the germline V gene (reference sequence). V lost 6 bases, J lost 5 bases, and 10 bases stayed unmatched. As DNA, the CDR3 is TGTGCCAGCAGTACCTATACAAGCGGGAACAATGAGCAGTTCTTC. Amino acids: CASSTYTSGNNEQFF.

In its sample, this clonotype was seen a few times. The chain links TRBV6-1 to TRBJ2-1; D is possibly TRBD2 (5 bases). Germline CDR1 and CDR2: MNHNS and SASEGT. Trimming shortened V by 6 bases and J by 7 bases, and 13 bases separated the two germline ends. This CDR3 is built from 13 residues. The CDR3 sequence: CASREDSHNEQFF. The CDR3 nucleotides read TGTGCCAGCAGGGAGGACTCTCATAATGAGCAGTTCTTC.

V gene TRBV6-5 combines with J gene TRBJ2-7; either TRBD1 or TRBD2 may supply D (5 bases each). In germline, CDR1 is MNHEY, CDR2 SVGAGI. This CDR3 is 18 amino acids long. The V end was cut by 2 bases, the J end by 2 bases, with 22 bases between. This CDR3 reads CASSYGGRGFSGTYEQYF. CDR3 DNA: TGTGCCAGCAGTTACGGGGGTCGAGGTTTTTCTGGCACCTACGAGCAGTACTTC.

This clonotype was recorded many times. V is TRBV4-3 and J is TRBJ2-1, with D uncertain. Germline CDR1 and CDR2: LGHNA and YSLEER. Trimming shortened V by 0 bases and J by 10 bases, and 7 bases separated the two germline ends. This CDR3 is 12 amino acids long. The CDR3 nucleotides are TGCGCCAGCAGCCAAGATCGCGGCGAGCAGTTCTTC. Its protein product is CASSQDRGEQFF.

This clonotype was counted a few times. The V and J genes are TRBV20-1 and TRBJ2-5, with D maybe TRBD2 (6 bases). Germline values: CDR1 DFQATT, CDR2 SNEGSKA (reference sequence). Trimming cost V 3 bases and J 3 bases, with 23 bases left between them. The CDR3 has 17 amino acids. DNA for the CDR3: TGCAGTGCTAGTCTTTTTGGGGGGACTTCGAATGAAGAGACCCAGTACTTC. Its translation is CSASLFGGTSNEETQYF.

As concerns this clonotype: Relative to the germline gene, one junction end is altered; a read error may explain this. The V and J genes are TRBV7-7 and TRBJ2-1; D is unclear. Germline CDR1 SSHAT, CDR2 FNYEAQ (reference sequence). The CDR3 has 15 residues. The CDR3 DNA reads as TGTGCTAGCAGCTTAGCATCGACGGGCTACAATGAGCAGTTCTTC. Amino acids: CASSLASTGYNEQFF.

The chain employs TRBV20-1 and TRBJ1-4; D remains unclear. Germline CDR1 and CDR2: DFQATT and SNEGSKA (reference sequence). This CDR3 comprises 14 residues. The V gene lost 1 base and the J gene lost 0 bases, with 6 bases spanning the gap. This chain's CDR3 is CSARVLATNEKLFF. Here the CDR3 DNA reads TGCAGTGCTAGAGTCCTTGCAACTAATGAAAAACTGTTTTTT.

This clonotype was found a few times. The chain recombines TRBV10-3 with TRBJ2-1; 11 nucleotides align to TRBD2. CDR3 size: 16 residues. Germline V gene lookup returns CDR1 ENHRY and CDR2 SYGVKD. J was trimmed by 4 bases and V by 6 bases; bases with no gene match: 8. CDR3: CAISKGLAVEYNEQFF. As DNA, the CDR3 is TGTGCCATCAGCAAGGGACTAGCGGTCGAATACAATGAGCAGTTCTTC.

This clonotype turned up a few times. The chain carries TRBV29-1 and TRBJ1-1; D call uncertain. The CDR3 loop spans 11 amino acids. Trimming removed 5 bases from V and 1 base from J, with 5 bases in between. Per the germline V gene, CDR1 is SQVTM and CDR2 is ANQGSEA. CDR3 protein: CSVNRNTEAFF. The DNA for the CDR3 is TGCAGCGTTAACAGGAACACTGAAGCTTTCTTT.

This clonotype was detected a few times. J is TRBJ2-5 and V is TRBV15; the match to TRBD1 covers 7 bases. V gave up 1 base and J gave up 2 bases; unmatched junction bases: 4. The CDR3 length is 15 residues. In germline, CDR1 is LNHNV, CDR2 YYDKDF (reference sequence). CDR3 sequence (DNA): TGTGCCACCAGCAGAGGAGCAGGGGGACAAGAGACCCAGTACTTC. It encodes CATSRGAGGQETQYF. Looking up the rest from reference TRBV15 and TRBJ2-5 gives the full variable domain: DAMVIQNPRYQVTQFGKPVTLSCSQTLNHNVMYWYQQKSSQAPKLLFHYYDKDFNNEADTPDNFQSRRPNTSFCFLDIRSPGLGDTAMYLCATSRGAGGQETQYFGPGTRLLVL.

This clonotype was counted only a few times. The chain is built from TRBV7-2 and TRBJ2-7; tentatively, D is TRBD1 or TRBD2 (5 bases each). The CDR3 sequence is 14 residues long. Trimming removed 1 base from V and 7 bases from J, with 14 bases in between. Germline loops: CDR1 SGHTA, CDR2 FQGNSA. This CDR3 reads CASSLDRLSGEQYF. The CDR3 nucleotides read TGTGCCAGCAGCTTAGACAGGCTGTCGGGAGAGCAGTACTTC.

This clonotype has a handful of counts. The chain joins TRBV5-1 to TRBJ1-4; 9 bases are shared with TRBD1. V gave up 3 bases and J gave up 6 bases; unmatched junction bases: 3. This CDR3 spans 14 amino acids. The germline gives CDR1 SGHRS, CDR2 YFSETQ. DNA for the CDR3: TGCGCCAGCAGCTCAAGGACAGGGGATGAAAAACTGTTTTTT. It specifies CASSSRTGDEKLFF.

This clonotype occurred a few times. The rearrangement links TRBV10-1 to TRBJ2-7; D is perhaps TRBD2 (6 bases). The V end lost 2 bases, the J end lost 3 bases, and 8 bases lay between the germline ends. CDR1 and CDR2 (germline): WNHNN, SYGVQD (reference sequence). The CDR3 sequence is 13 residues long. In DNA, the CDR3 is TGCGCCAGCAGTGAGGGACTAAACTACGAGCAGTACTTC. Residues: CASSEGLNYEQYF.

There are a few counts of this clonotype. This chain links TRBV19 with TRBJ2-2, with D possibly matching TRBD2 (6 bases). The CDR3 sequence is 15 residues long. Trimming removed 7 bases from V and 3 bases from J, with 15 bases in between. Per germline, CDR1 LNHDA and CDR2 SQIVND (reference sequence). The CDR3 loop reads CASKVGGVYTGELFF. The CDR3 nucleotides are TGTGCCAGTAAGGTGGGCGGGGTGTACACCGGGGAGCTGTTTTTT.

In its sample, this clonotype was seen a few times. J is TRBJ2-6 and V is TRBV7-9, with D unclear. Trimming left V 5 bases short and J 3 bases short, with 11 bases between. This CDR3 is 15 amino acids long. From germline, CDR1 is SEHNR and CDR2 FQNEAQ (reference sequence). The CDR3 region has the DNA TGTGCCAGCAGCCTCAGACATAATGGGGCCAACGTCCTGACTTTC. Translation: CASSLRHNGANVLTF.